Below, 9 T cell receptor beta chains from the same sample are listed, as sequenced in a study of PD-L1 blockade in urothelial cancer. Stated time point: peripheral blood 6 weeks after treatment start. Some clones are missing from TCRdb's copy, which holds only in-frame ones; the method was immunoSEQ multiplex PCR. The data show about 43,000 clones, with 83% seen just once and around 16% held by the top ten. The source was PBMCs, collected around atezolizumab (anti-PD-L1) treatment. These receptors were taken from a man aged 55 to 70 with urothelial cancer.

The chain couples TRBV28 to TRBJ1-2; D is perhaps TRBD1 (6 bases). Germline loops: CDR1 MDHEN, CDR2 SYDVKM. CDR3 length equals 14 residues. Trimming took off 5 bases at V and 7 bases at J, with 17 bases between the two ends. CDR3 amino acids: CASSPTWGGSGYTF. DNA for the CDR3: TGTGCCAGCAGTCCCACGTGGGGGGGCAGTGGCTACACCTTC.

In its sample, this clone was seen a few times. The rearrangement links TRBV7-8 to TRBJ1-1; D might be TRBD1 (5 bases). The CDR3 extends over 14 amino acids. Germline CDR1 and CDR2: SGHVS and FQNEAQ. The V end lost 4 bases, the J end lost 1 base, and 10 bases lay between the germline ends. The chain's CDR3 is CASSSGGENTEAFF. The CDR3, as DNA: TGTGCCAGCAGCTCCGGGGGGGAGAACACTGAAGCTTTCTTT.

This chain uses TRBV6-6 with TRBJ2-3, with 7 nucleotides matching TRBD1. V was pared by 0 bases and J by 6 bases, with 0 bases of the junction left unmatched. This CDR3 is 13 amino acids long. Germline CDR1 and CDR2: MNHNY and SVGAGI (reference sequence). CDR3 nucleotides: TGTGCCAGCAGTTACTCACAGGGGGATACGCAGTATTTT. Protein: CASSYSQGDTQYF.

The chain employs TRBV7-2 and TRBJ1-4, with D tentatively TRBD1 (6 bases). Trimming took 1 base from V and 4 from J, leaving 7 bases between them. This CDR3 region has 14 residues. CDR1 and CDR2 (germline): SGHTA, FQGNSA. The CDR3 sequence: CASSLGTVNEKLFF. CDR3 nucleotides: TGTGCCAGCAGCTTAGGGACAGTTAATGAAAAACTGTTTTTT.

This chain connects TRBV28 to TRBJ1-2; TRBD1 might be the D (5 bases). Per the germline V gene, CDR1 is MDHEN and CDR2 is SYDVKM. This CDR3 comprises 14 residues. V lost 6 bases and J 0 bases, leaving 11 bases between the germline ends. The CDR3 DNA follows: TGTGCCAGCAGGAGACAGTTATCTAACTATGGCTACACCTTC. Translated: CASRRQLSNYGYTF.

The V and J genes are TRBV6-5 and TRBJ1-2, with D tentatively TRBD1 (6 bases). This CDR3 spans 14 amino acids. In germline, CDR1 is MNHEY, CDR2 SVGAGI. Trimming removed 3 bases from V and 5 bases from J, with 13 bases in between. CDR3 in DNA: TGTGCCAGCAGTTATTCTGGACAGCGTTATGGCTACACCTTC. It codes for CASSYSGQRYGYTF.

V and J are TRBV7-9 and TRBJ2-3; 13 nucleotides align to TRBD2. CDR3 length: 14 residues. Germline loops: CDR1 SEHNR, CDR2 FQNEAQ (reference sequence). Trimming removed 8 bases from V and 3 bases from J; junction bases left unmatched: 2. The CDR3 loop is CASGLAGATDTQYF. DNA for the CDR3: TGTGCCAGCGGACTAGCGGGGGCAACAGATACGCAGTATTTT.

This chain links TRBV5-8 with TRBJ1-6; D is possibly TRBD1 (5 bases). Germline V gene data show CDR1 as SGHTS and CDR2 as YDEGEE. The CDR3 covers 19 residues. V shed 7 bases and J shed 10 bases, with 33 bases lying between them. The CDR3 loop is CASGRLEGGTSVSPSPLHF. CDR3 DNA sequence: TGTGCCAGCGGACGACTCGAGGGAGGGACCAGCGTTTCCCCCTCACCCCTCCACTTT.

The chain links TRBV10-3 to TRBJ1-2; D is unclear. The CDR3 spans 13 residues. V dropped 0 bases and J dropped 8 bases, with 10 bases sitting between them. Germline V gives CDR1 ENHRY, CDR2 SYGVKD. The CDR3 DNA follows: TGTGCCATCAGTGAGTCGAGTCCGGTAGGCTACACCTTC. Amino acids: CAISESSPVGYTF.